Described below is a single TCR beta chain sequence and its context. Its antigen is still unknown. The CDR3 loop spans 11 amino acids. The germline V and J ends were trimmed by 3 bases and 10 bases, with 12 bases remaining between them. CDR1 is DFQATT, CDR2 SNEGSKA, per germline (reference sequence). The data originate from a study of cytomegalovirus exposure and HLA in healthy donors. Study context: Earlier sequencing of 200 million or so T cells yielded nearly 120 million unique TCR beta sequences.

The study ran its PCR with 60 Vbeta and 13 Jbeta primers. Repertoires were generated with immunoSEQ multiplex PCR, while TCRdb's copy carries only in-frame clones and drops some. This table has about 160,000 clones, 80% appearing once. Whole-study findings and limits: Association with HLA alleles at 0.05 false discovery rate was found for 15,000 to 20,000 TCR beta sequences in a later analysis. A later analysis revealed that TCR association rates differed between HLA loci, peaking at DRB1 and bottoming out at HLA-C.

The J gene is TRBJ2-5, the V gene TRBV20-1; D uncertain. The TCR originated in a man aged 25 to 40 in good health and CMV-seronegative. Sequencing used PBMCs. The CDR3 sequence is CSARGDLIQYF. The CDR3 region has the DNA TGCAGTGCTAGGGGTGACTTGATCCAGTACTTC.